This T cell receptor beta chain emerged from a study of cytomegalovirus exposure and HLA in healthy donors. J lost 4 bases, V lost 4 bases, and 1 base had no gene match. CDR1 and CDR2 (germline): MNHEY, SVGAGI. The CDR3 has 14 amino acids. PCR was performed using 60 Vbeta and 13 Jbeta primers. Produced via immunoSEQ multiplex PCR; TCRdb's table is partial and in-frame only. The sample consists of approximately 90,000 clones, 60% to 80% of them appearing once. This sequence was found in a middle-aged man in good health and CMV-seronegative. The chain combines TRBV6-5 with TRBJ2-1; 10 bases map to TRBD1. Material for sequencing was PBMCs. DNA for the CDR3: TGTGCCAGCAGTTCGGGACAGGGGTACAATGAGCAGTTCTTC. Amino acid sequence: CASSSGQGYNEQFF.